This T cell receptor (beta chain) stems from a study of response to subunit inactivated influenza vaccine (dated by TCRdb to 2016 to 2018). About the investigation overall: Deep quantitative T cell receptor repertoire profiling was used in the study to track responses to a trivalent subunit inactivated influenza vaccine. On the study overall, not on this receptor specifically: It was suggested by the authors that each seasonal influenza vaccination may recruit only a limited number of new T cells.

V is cut by 2 bases and J by 7 bases, and the space between the germline ends is 13 bases. Looking up the germline V gene yields CDR1 SGHRS and CDR2 YFSETQ. Including the terminal cysteine and phenylalanine, the CDR3 comprises 14 residues. CDR3 DNA only is kept here, 42 bases in frame from base 1. The library was made by RT-PCR. Sequencing relied on an Illumina HiSeq 2500. The public reads were reprocessed in TCRdb via fastp at Q25 and MiXCR, keeping in-frame beta chains. Records with the same CDR3 protein are collapsed into one entry carrying the most frequent genes and DNA. The sample table holds fewer than 350,000 distinct CDR3 sequences, of which about a fifth were seen once. The top ten clonotypes cover approximately 10% of the sample. This clonotype has at least ten counts. Its antigen specificity is not known. No qualities accompany the bases; no much larger clone lies one base away.

The sequences come from PBMCs from blood, collected about 20 months after vaccination. This clonotype was obtained from a man between 45 and 75 years old who received an inactivated influenza vaccine. Donor details come from another sample of the same person, matched by shared clones. Recombination linked TRBV5-1 to TRBJ1-5; the D gene lacks a confident call. For the CDR3, the sequence is CASSLEGGRQPQHF. The nucleotide sequence reads as follows: TGCGCCAGCAGCTTAGAAGGCGGGAGGCAGCCCCAGCATTTT.